Below are 28 T cell receptor beta chains sequenced from a single sample in a study of blood T cell repertoires in COVID-19 (dated by TCRdb to about 2020). Library creation used the immunoSEQ multiplex PCR assay. Held by TCRdb, this immuneACCESS table contains in-frame sequences only and omits some clones. Under half of the omission traces to an unresolved V gene where checked; the cause of the rest is unknown. Here the sample has about 120,000 clones; 60% to 80% occur a single time. The top ten constitute 16% of the sample. Sequenced input: peripheral blood. These receptors originate from an elderly woman with active or convalescent COVID-19.

This chain connects TRBV7-6 to TRBJ2-3, with 8 bases aligning to TRBD2. V lost 3 bases and J lost 4; bases outside the gene matches: 6. Germline CDR1 SGHVS, CDR2 FNYEAQ. CDR3 length equals 15 residues. The CDR3 region is CASSLGTSEADTQYF. The CDR3 DNA reads TGTGCCAGCAGCTTGGGGACTAGTGAGGCAGATACGCAGTATTTT.

This clone was seen just once. In nucleotides, the CDR3 is TGTGCCAGCACCCGCGGGAACTACAATGAGCAGTTCTTC. This translates into CASTRGNYNEQFF. The V call is TRBV4-2, the J call TRBJ2-1; D possibly corresponds to TRBD2 (6 bases). CDR1 LGHNA and CDR2 YNFKEQ come from the germline V gene. Trimming shortened V by 7 bases and J by 3 bases, and 10 bases separated the two germline ends. The CDR3 totals 13 residues.

This clone was observed once. V usage is TRBV19 and J usage is TRBJ2-1, with 10 bases matching TRBD2. The V gene's germline CDR1 is LNHDA and CDR2 SQIVND (reference sequence). The CDR3 totals 16 residues. With 4 bases clipped from V and 2 bases from J, the junction kept 5 bases outside the gene matches. CDR3 sequence (DNA): TGTGCCAGTAGTAGTTCTAGCGGGAGACCCTACAATGAGCAGTTCTTC. Translated: CASSSSSGRPYNEQFF.

V usage is TRBV5-4 and J usage is TRBJ1-2; tentative D call: TRBD1 (5 bases). CDR1 and CDR2 (germline): SGHNT, YYREEE (reference sequence). The CDR3 is made up of 15 amino acids. V shed 1 base and J shed 5 bases, with 15 bases lying between them. The CDR3 region is CASSLLPTGEYGYTF. CDR3 DNA: TGTGCCAGCAGCTTGCTCCCAACAGGAGAGTATGGCTACACCTTC.

This clone appeared a single time. The rearrangement joins TRBV3-1 (or the pseudogene TRBV3-2) to TRBJ2-3; 10 bases are shared with TRBD2. This CDR3 has 16 residues. Germline V gene data show CDR1 as LGHDT and CDR2 as YNNKEL (reference sequence). Losses at the gene ends were 3 bases for V and 3 bases for J; bases not matched to a gene: 6. In DNA, the CDR3 is TGTGCCAGCAGCCATGCTAGCGGGAGAGGAACAGATACGCAGTATTTT. Amino acids: CASSHASGRGTDTQYF.

This rearrangement joins TRBV7-2 to TRBJ2-5; possibly TRBD2 for D (6 bases). The V gene lost 5 bases and the J gene lost 1 base, with 8 bases spanning the gap. The germline CDR1 and CDR2 sequences are SGHTA and FQGNSA. CDR3 size: 13 residues. CDR3 DNA sequence: TGTGCCAGCAGCCCGGGACTCCAAGAGACCCAGTACTTC. Translation: CASSPGLQETQYF.

The rearrangement links TRBV2 to TRBJ2-7; 9 bases map to TRBD2. This CDR3 has 13 amino acids. Losses at the gene ends were 7 bases for V and 9 bases for J; bases not matched to a gene: 10. Germline values: CDR1 SNHLY, CDR2 FYNNEI. CDR3 sequence reads: CASTQGREGTQYF. CDR3 DNA: TGTGCCAGCACCCAAGGGCGGGAGGGTACGCAGTACTTC.

The chain uses TRBV19 and TRBJ2-7, with D perhaps matching TRBD2 (6 bases). The CDR3 contains 14 residues. V was pared by 1 base and J by 6 bases, with 13 bases between. Germline CDR1 is LNHDA and CDR2 is SQIVND (reference sequence). CDR3 residues: CASSIGGLSGEQYF. In DNA, the CDR3 is TGTGCCAGTAGTATAGGAGGACTATCTGGCGAGCAGTACTTC.

This clone was counted once. The chain carries TRBV2 and TRBJ1-2; no firm D call. V was clipped by 4 bases and J by 5 bases, with 8 bases between them. Germline CDR1 and CDR2: SNHLY and FYNNEI. The CDR3 sequence is 12 residues long. In DNA form, the CDR3 reads TGTGCCAGCAGTGTTCAAGAGTATGGCTACACCTTC. Translating gives CASSVQEYGYTF. Full variable domain (missing parts from reference TRBV2 and TRBJ1-2): EPEVTQTPSHQVTQMGQEVILRCVPISNHLYFYWYRQILGQKVEFLVSFYNNEISEKSEIFDDQFSVERPDGSNFTLKIRSTKLEDSAMYFCASSVQEYGYTFGSGTRLTVV.

The rearrangement joins TRBV28 to TRBJ2-7; the D gene is possibly TRBD2 (6 bases). Germline V gene sequence: CDR1 MDHEN, CDR2 SYDVKM. CDR3 length: 15 residues. Trimming pared 5 bases from V and 1 base from J, leaving 15 bases between. The CDR3 coding sequence is TGTGCCAGCAGTCCCCCCGGGACTTCTTCCTACGAGCAGTACTTC. This encodes CASSPPGTSSYEQYF.

The chain combines TRBV7-9 with TRBJ2-1, with 11 bases fitting TRBD2. V lost 3 bases to trimming and J lost 5 bases; unmatched junction nucleotides: 9. The CDR3 has 17 amino acids. In germline, CDR1 is SEHNR, CDR2 FQNEAQ (reference sequence). The CDR3 region is CASSLASGRFLHNEQFF. CDR3 bases: TGTGCCAGCAGCTTGGCTAGCGGGAGGTTCCTCCACAATGAGCAGTTCTTC.

This clone was seen a few times. V usage is TRBV7-9 and J usage is TRBJ2-1; D is possibly TRBD2 (5 bases). V gave up 6 bases and J gave up 1 base, with 13 bases separating them. The length of the CDR3 is 15 residues. Per the germline V gene, CDR1 is SEHNR and CDR2 is FQNEAQ (reference sequence). The CDR3 here is CASRERTASYNEQFF. The CDR3 coding sequence is TGTGCCAGCAGGGAGCGGACTGCATCCTACAATGAGCAGTTCTTC.

The V and J genes are TRBV16 and TRBJ1-2, with 9 bases lining up with TRBD1. The trim removed 3 bases at V and 2 bases at J, leaving 4 bases unmatched. The germline CDR1 and CDR2 sequences are KGHSY and FQNENV. CDR3 length: 15 residues. CDR3 in DNA: TGTGCCAGCAGCCAGGGACAGGGATGGAACTATGGCTACACCTTC. It encodes CASSQGQGWNYGYTF.

The chain links TRBV6-2 or TRBV6-3 to TRBJ2-3; a possible D gene is TRBD1 (5 bases). The CDR3 runs to 13 residues. Germline V gene lookup returns CDR1 MNHEY and CDR2 SVGEGT. V gave up 5 bases and J gave up 9 bases, with 15 bases separating them. The CDR3 region is CASSGHQGGTQYF. The DNA of the CDR3 is TGTGCCAGCAGTGGTCATCAGGGTGGCACGCAGTATTTT.

This clone showed up just once. The V gene is TRBV3-1 (or the pseudogene TRBV3-2), the J gene TRBJ1-1; 7 bases fit TRBD1. Germline CDR1 and CDR2: LGHDT and YNNKEL (reference sequence). CDR3 length: 13 residues. Unmatched junction bases numbered 4, after V lost 4 bases and J lost 5 bases. Written as DNA, the CDR3 is TGTGCCAGCAGCCCGACAGGGTTGACTGAAGCTTTCTTT. Encoded protein: CASSPTGLTEAFF.

The chain carries TRBV6-6 and TRBJ1-2, with 10 bases fitting TRBD1. Per germline, CDR1 MNHNY and CDR2 SVGAGI (reference sequence). Trimming at V came to 2 bases and at J to 5 bases, leaving 5 bases not matched to a gene. The CDR3 has 15 amino acids. The CDR3 DNA reads as TGTGCCAGCAGTTACGGACAGGGGGGACTTTATGGCTACACCTTC. Its translation: CASSYGQGGLYGYTF.

This sequence joins TRBV9 and TRBJ2-1; D gene unclear. Germline CDR1 and CDR2: SGDLS and YYNGEE. V was shortened by 0 bases and J by 2 bases, with 9 bases between the two germline ends. CDR3 length equals 15 residues. CDR3 in DNA: TGTGCCAGCAGCGTAGATGGTAACACCTACAATGAGCAGTTCTTC. This translates into CASSVDGNTYNEQFF.

This sequence joins TRBV28 and TRBJ1-4; 8 bases match TRBD1. Germline loops: CDR1 MDHEN, CDR2 SYDVKM. The junction had 11 bases not matched to a gene; V was cut back by 5 bases and J by 6 bases. This CDR3 spans 16 amino acids. As DNA, the CDR3 is TGTGCCAGCAGTATAACCAGGGGGCGGAAATATGAAAAACTGTTTTTT. Translating gives CASSITRGRKYEKLFF.

The rearrangement uses TRBV13 and TRBJ2-1, with 7 bases fitting TRBD2. Germline CDR1 is PRHDT and CDR2 is FYEKMQ (reference sequence). The CDR3 is 16 amino acids. Trimming cost V 5 bases and J 9 bases; bases outside gene matches: 16. The CDR3 region is CASSPPLSAGAGEQFF. The CDR3 bases are TGTGCCAGCAGCCCTCCCCTCTCCGCGGGAGCCGGTGAGCAGTTCTTC. The full variable domain, rest sourced from reference TRBV13 and TRBJ2-1, is AAGVIQSPRHLIKEKRETATLKCYPIPRHDTVYWYQQGPGQDPQFLISFYEKMQSDKGSIPDRFSAQQFSDYHSELNMSSLELGDSALYFCASSPPLSAGAGEQFFGPGTRLTVL.

J is TRBJ2-1 and V is TRBV6-5, with 14 bases fitting TRBD2. This CDR3 region has 15 residues. Germline assignment: CDR1 MNHEY and CDR2 SVGAGI. V lost 10 bases and J lost 7; bases outside the gene matches: 9. CDR3 in DNA: TGTGCCACCCAGAAGGGACTAGCGGGAGATAATGAGCAGTTCTTC. Amino acid sequence: CATQKGLAGDNEQFF.

This clone was counted once. This chain links TRBV2 with TRBJ2-6, with a possible D match to TRBD1 (6 bases). V dropped 7 bases and J dropped 3 bases, with 16 bases sitting between them. CDR1 is SNHLY and CDR2 is FYNNEI in the germline V gene. The CDR3 covers 16 residues. The CDR3 nucleotides are TGTGCCAGCAACAACAGGGCTCTCGGTGGGGCCAACGTCCTGACTTTC. Translating it yields CASNNRALGGANVLTF.

The gene calls are TRBV4-1 and TRBJ2-2; TRBD2 agrees at 9 bases. This CDR3 comprises 17 residues. V lost 0 bases, J lost 3 bases, and 5 bases stayed unmatched. CDR1 and CDR2 (germline): MGHRA, YSYEKL. CDR3 sequence reads: CASSQDSSGMYTGELFF. The DNA of the CDR3 is TGCGCCAGCAGCCAAGATTCTAGCGGGATGTACACCGGGGAGCTGTTTTTT.

This chain connects TRBV11-2 to TRBJ2-7; 14 bases are a match to TRBD2. After removal of 5 bases from V and 5 bases from J, the junction contained 8 bases not matched to a gene. From germline, CDR1 is SGHAT and CDR2 FQNNGV. The CDR3 length is 16 residues. CDR3 sequence reads: CASSPRLAGGPHEQYF. CDR3 bases: TGTGCCAGCAGCCCCAGACTAGCGGGAGGGCCCCACGAGCAGTACTTC.

The J gene is TRBJ2-7, the V gene TRBV19; D is possibly TRBD1 (6 bases). Germline-derived CDR1 and CDR2 are LNHDA and SQIVND (reference sequence). The CDR3 length is 14 residues. V lost 6 bases, J lost 2 bases, and 14 bases lay in between. CDR3 DNA sequence: TGTGCCAGTAGGGCCCACAGGGACACCTACGAGCAGTACTTC. It is translated as CASRAHRDTYEQYF.

V is TRBV3-1 (or the pseudogene TRBV3-2) and J is TRBJ2-5; no firm D call. With 0 bases removed from V and 2 bases from J, the gap between germline ends came to 13 bases. The CDR3 covers 16 residues. Germline values: CDR1 LGHDT, CDR2 YNNKEL (reference sequence). The CDR3 region is CASSQDLLARQETQYF. CDR3 nucleotides: TGTGCCAGCAGCCAAGACCTCCTTGCGCGGCAAGAGACCCAGTACTTC.

This clone was observed a few times. The CDR3 region has the DNA TGTGCCAGCAGCTCGGGACTAGCGGGAGTCGGCGAGCAGTACTTC. Its translation: CASSSGLAGVGEQYF. V usage is TRBV5-4 and J usage is TRBJ2-7, with 14 nucleotides matching TRBD2. Trimming cost V 3 bases and J 6 bases; bases outside gene matches: 5. This CDR3 region has 15 residues. The germline V gene has CDR1 SGHNT and CDR2 YYREEE (reference sequence).

The rearrangement links TRBV5-5 to TRBJ2-5; D gene ambiguous. The V gene lost 2 bases and the J gene lost 1 base, with 9 bases spanning the gap. Germline lookup yields CDR1 SGHKS and CDR2 YYEKEE (reference sequence). The CDR3 consists of 14 residues. The CDR3 protein is CASSLRYSQETQYF. CDR3 bases: TGTGCCAGCAGCTTACGCTACAGCCAAGAGACCCAGTACTTC.

The chain links TRBV7-3 to TRBJ2-3; TRBD2 agrees at 11 bases. The CDR3 has 13 amino acids. Germline CDR1 SGHTA, CDR2 FQGTGA. Trimming cost V 5 bases and J 9 bases; bases outside gene matches: 4. CDR3 protein: CASSQTSGSTQYF. For the CDR3, the DNA is TGTGCCAGCAGCCAAACTAGCGGGAGCACGCAGTATTTT.